This T cell receptor beta chain was sequenced for a study of OX40 agonist ivuxolimab in advanced cancers. On the study more broadly: The dose-escalation group included hepatocellular carcinoma, melanoma, renal cell carcinoma and head and neck cancer. Study conclusions and caveats: Antigens targeted by the expanded peripheral T cells were not determined. Clones of CD4+ and CD8+ blood T cells grew by week 6 at doses of 0.1 to 3.0 mg/kg.

If patients had autoimmune disease history or systemic immunosuppression, they were excluded. Note on this clone: Its antigen is unidentified. In the same sample, other DNA sequences code for this CDR3.

Method: immunoSEQ multiplex PCR; TCRdb's copy keeps in-frame clones and lacks some. The sample lists over 70,000 clones; roughly 93% were seen once. The sample was CD4+ or CD8+ T cells sorted from blood, taken in a trial of the OX40 agonist ivuxolimab. This TCR derives from an adult with an advanced solid tumor such as melanoma, head and neck, liver or kidney cancer.

The CDR3 spells CASSPGQGLEQYF. CDR3 sequence (DNA): TGTGCCAGCTCACCGGGACAGGGCCTCGAGCAGTACTTC. V and J are TRBV18 and TRBJ2-7, with TRBD1 identical over 9 bases. The trim removed 3 bases at V and 6 bases at J, leaving 3 bases unmatched. Germline V gene sequence: CDR1 KGHSH, CDR2 LQKENI. The CDR3 length is 13 residues.